This entry features one T cell receptor (beta chain) sequence. Losses at the gene ends were 5 bases for V and 1 base for J; bases not matched to a gene: 7. CDR1 and CDR2 from the germline V gene are SGHTA and FQGNSA. This CDR3 comprises 15 residues. Some second doses came at about 4 weeks and others at about 12 weeks; these were pooled. The data originate from a study of T cell responses to AZD1222 COVID-19 vaccine. Sequencing used immunoSEQ multiplex PCR; TCRdb keeps in-frame clones, though not all of them. The sample lists roughly 110,000 clones, around nine tenths occurring once. The sample was peripheral blood, taken 28 days after the second AZD1222 dose. This clonotype originated in an adult who received the AZD1222 COVID-19 vaccine. The chain recombines TRBV7-2 with TRBJ1-1; 7 bases map to TRBD1. CDR3 nucleotide sequence: TGTGCCAGCAGCCCCCGAGAGGGGGCGAACACTGAAGCTTTCTTT. Its translation: CASSPREGANTEAFF.